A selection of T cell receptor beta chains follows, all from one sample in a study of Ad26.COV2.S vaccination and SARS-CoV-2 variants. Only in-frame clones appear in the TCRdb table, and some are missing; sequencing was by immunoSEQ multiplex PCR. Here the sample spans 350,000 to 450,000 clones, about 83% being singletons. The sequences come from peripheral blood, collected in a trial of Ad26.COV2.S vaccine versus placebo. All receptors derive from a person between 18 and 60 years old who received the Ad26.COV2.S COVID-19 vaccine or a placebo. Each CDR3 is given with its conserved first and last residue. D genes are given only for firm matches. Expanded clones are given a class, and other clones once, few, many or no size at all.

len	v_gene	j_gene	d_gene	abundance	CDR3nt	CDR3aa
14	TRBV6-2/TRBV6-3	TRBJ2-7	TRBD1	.	TGTGCCAGCAGTCGGGACAGGGGGGCCTACGAGCAGTACTTC	CASSRDRGAYEQYF
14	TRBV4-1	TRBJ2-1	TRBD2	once	TGCGCCAGCAGTCCACTAGCGGGGGGGAATGAGCAGTTCTTC	CASSPLAGGNEQFF
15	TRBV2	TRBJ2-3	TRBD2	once	TGTGCCAGCACCCTGGGGGGGGGTAACACAGATACGCAGTATTTT	CASTLGGGNTDTQYF
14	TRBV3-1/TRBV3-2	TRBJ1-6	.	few	TGTGCCAGCAGCCCTTCGAGGGGGGATTCACCCCTCCACTTT	CASSPSRGDSPLHF
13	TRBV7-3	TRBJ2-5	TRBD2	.	TGTGCCAGCAGCTCGGGACTAGCGGTCCCCCAGTACTTC	CASSSGLAVPQYF
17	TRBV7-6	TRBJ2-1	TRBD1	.	TGTGCCAGCAGCTTAGGGGCCGGGACAGGGAGGAACAATGAGCAGTTCTTC	CASSLGAGTGRNNEQFF
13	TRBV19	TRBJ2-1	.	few	TGTGCCACAGCCCCCACGGGCTACAATGAGCAGTTCTTC	CATAPTGYNEQFF
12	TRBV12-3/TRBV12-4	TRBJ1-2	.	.	TGTGCCAGCATAGGGACCCTTTATGGCTACACCTTC	CASIGTLYGYTF
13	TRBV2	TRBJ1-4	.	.	TGTGCCAGCAGTGAGGAGACTAATGAAAAACTGTTTTTT	CASSEETNEKLFF
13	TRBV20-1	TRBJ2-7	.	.	TGCAGTGCTAGTCCGGGGAATACCTACGAGCAGTACTTC	CSASPGNTYEQYF
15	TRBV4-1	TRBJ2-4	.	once	TGCGCCAGCAGCCAAGATCCGGGGCTTTTGGACATTCAGTACTTC	CASSQDPGLLDIQYF
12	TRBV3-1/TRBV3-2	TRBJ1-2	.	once	TGTGCCAGCAGCCAAGCTGGTCTACTCTACACCTTC	CASSQAGLLYTF
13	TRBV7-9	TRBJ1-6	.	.	TGTGCCAGCAGCCCTCCCGGGGGAAACCCCCTCCACTTT	CASSPPGGNPLHF
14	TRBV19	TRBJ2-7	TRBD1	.	TGTGCCAGTAGTATCGGACAGGGGGGCTACGAGCAGTACTTC	CASSIGQGGYEQYF
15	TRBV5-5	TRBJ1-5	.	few	TGTGCCAGCAGCCCATATGGGGGGTTGGCTCAGCCCCAGCATTTT	CASSPYGGLAQPQHF
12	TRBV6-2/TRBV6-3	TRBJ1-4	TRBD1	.	TGTGCCAGCAGTTCCCCGCAGGGGGGACTGTTTTTT	CASSSPQGGLFF